The next 26 T cell receptor beta chains were all read from a single sample in a study of cytomegalovirus exposure and HLA in healthy donors. 60 Vbeta and 13 Jbeta primers were used in PCR. Assay used: immunoSEQ multiplex PCR; TCRdb lists only in-frame clones, some missing. In the table there are about 150,000 clones, around 80% of which are singletons. The sequenced sample was PBMCs. These receptors were obtained from a woman aged 40 to 50 in good health and CMV-seronegative.

The CDR3 bases are TGTGCCATCGGTTCGGGAGATTTCGACAATGAGCAGTTCTTC. It is translated as CAIGSGDFDNEQFF. V usage is TRBV10-3 and J usage is TRBJ2-1, with D possibly TRBD2 on 6 matching bases. Germline loops: CDR1 ENHRY, CDR2 SYGVKD. This CDR3 has 14 amino acids. Trimming took off 8 bases at V and 5 bases at J, with 16 bases between the two ends.

This clone was seen a single time. This chain joins TRBV6-5 and TRBJ1-2; D is possibly TRBD1 (5 bases). Germline lookup yields CDR1 MNHEY and CDR2 SVGAGI. V was trimmed by 1 base and J by 6 bases, leaving 12 bases between them. The CDR3 is made up of 14 amino acids. Here the CDR3 reads CASSYYFGGDGYTF. CDR3 nucleotides: TGTGCCAGCAGTTACTACTTCGGGGGAGATGGCTACACCTTC.

V is TRBV7-8 and J is TRBJ2-1, with 10 positions matching TRBD2. The CDR3 consists of 16 residues. V dropped 10 bases and J dropped 5; count of bases not matched to a gene: 14. Germline V gene sequence: CDR1 SGHVS, CDR2 FQNEAQ. The CDR3 here is CATALAGGRNHNEQFF. In nucleotides, the CDR3 is TGTGCCACCGCGTTAGCGGGAGGCCGTAACCACAATGAGCAGTTCTTC. The full variable domain, completed using reference TRBV7-8 and TRBJ2-1, is GAGVSQSPRYKVAKRGQDVALRCDPISGHVSLFWYQQALGQGPEFLTYFQNEAQLDKSGLPSDRFFAERPEGSVSTLKIQRTQQEDSAVYLCATALAGGRNHNEQFFGPGTRLTVL.

The rearrangement joins TRBV4-1 to TRBJ1-5, with 11 bases identical to TRBD1. The CDR3 is made up of 17 amino acids. Germline V gene sequence: CDR1 MGHRA, CDR2 YSYEKL. J lost 3 bases, V lost 0 bases, and 4 bases had no gene match. The CDR3 region has the DNA TGCGCCAGCAGCCAAGATTGGACAGGGGGCCTCAATCAGCCCCAGCATTTT. Amino acid sequence: CASSQDWTGGLNQPQHF.

V is TRBV6-5 and J is TRBJ2-7, with 7 nucleotides matching TRBD2. The junction had 10 bases not matched to a gene; V was cut back by 8 bases and J by 0 bases. Germline V lookup: CDR1 MNHEY, CDR2 SVGAGI. This CDR3 is 15 amino acids long. CDR3 nucleotide sequence: TGTGCCAGCGGCACCCCCAGCGGGATCTCCTACGAGCAGTACTTC. Protein sequence: CASGTPSGISYEQYF.

The chain is built from TRBV21-1 and TRBJ2-3; the table names TRBD1, a call not compared with the DNA. TRBV21-1 is annotated as a pseudogene. The CDR3 contains 11 residues. The CDR3 bases are TGTGCCAGCAGGCCCAGGGATGGGCAGTATTTT. This translates into CASRPRDGQYF.

This chain links TRBV14 with TRBJ2-2; TRBD2 might be the D (6 bases). The CDR3 is 16 amino acids. V was shortened by 5 bases and J by 3 bases, with 16 bases between the two germline ends. Germline V gives CDR1 SGHDN, CDR2 FVKESK. The CDR3 DNA follows: TGTGCCAGCAGCTCCGGGACGGGGGTATACACCGGGGAGCTGTTTTTT. Protein product: CASSSGTGVYTGELFF.

In this sample, this clone turned up a few times. The chain couples TRBV7-2 to TRBJ2-7; TRBD2 matches at 8 bases. J lost 4 bases, V lost 1 base, and 6 bases had no gene match. The CDR3 loop spans 15 amino acids. The germline V gene has CDR1 SGHTA and CDR2 FQGNSA. CDR3 protein: CASSLGPSGLYEQYF. DNA of the CDR3: TGTGCCAGCAGCTTAGGTCCTAGCGGGTTATACGAGCAGTACTTC.

The rearrangement joins TRBV27 to TRBJ2-7; 11 nucleotides match TRBD2. Trimming cost V 0 bases and J 4 bases; bases outside gene matches: 5. The CDR3 length is 16 residues. Germline V CDR1 and CDR2: MNHEY, SMNVEV (reference sequence). The CDR3 DNA follows: TGTGCCAGCAGTTTATCGCGACTAGCGGGACCTTACGAGCAGTACTTC. This sequence encodes CASSLSRLAGPYEQYF.

This clone showed up just a few times. V and J are TRBV29-1 and TRBJ2-2; possibly TRBD2 for D (6 bases). The CDR3 covers 14 residues. V shed 7 bases and J shed 6 bases, with 18 bases lying between them. Germline loops: CDR1 SQVTM, CDR2 ANQGSEA. CDR3 in DNA: TGCAGCGCCGGGTCGGGGAGGTTTGCCGGGGAGCTGTTTTTT. Translating gives CSAGSGRFAGELFF.

This chain connects TRBV13 to TRBJ2-7; D is perhaps TRBD2 (5 bases). The CDR3 spans 13 residues. Looked up from germline, CDR1 is PRHDT and CDR2 is FYEKMQ (reference sequence). V was shortened by 5 bases and J by 2 bases, with 10 bases between the two germline ends. Here the CDR3 DNA reads TGTGCCAGCAGCCAACTAGTAGCCTACGAGCAGTACTTC. Protein product: CASSQLVAYEQYF.

The chain is built from TRBV19 and TRBJ1-2; D may be TRBD1 (6 bases). The germline V gene has CDR1 LNHDA and CDR2 SQIVND (reference sequence). V lost 5 bases, J lost 6 bases, and 19 bases lay in between. The CDR3 length is 15 residues. In DNA form, the CDR3 reads TGTGCCAGTAGTTTCGGTGTCACAGGGATCAATGGCTACACCTTC. It translates to CASSFGVTGINGYTF.

V and J are TRBV7-2 and TRBJ2-1; D uncertain. The germline V gene has CDR1 SGHTA and CDR2 FQGNSA. V was pared by 2 bases and J by 5 bases, with 7 bases between. The CDR3 sequence is 13 residues long. The CDR3 protein is CASSLRQDNEQFF. The CDR3 coding sequence is TGTGCCAGCAGCTTACGGCAGGACAATGAGCAGTTCTTC.

The gene calls are TRBV7-9 and TRBJ1-2; no clear D gene. Trimming left V 8 bases short and J 2 bases short, with 18 bases between. Germline V CDR1 and CDR2: SEHNR, FQNEAQ (reference sequence). This CDR3 is built from 15 residues. CDR3 amino acids: CASFLQVDTNYGYTF. CDR3 nucleotide sequence: TGTGCCAGCTTTTTACAAGTAGACACAAACTATGGCTACACCTTC.

The chain recombines TRBV19 with TRBJ1-1, with 10 nucleotides matching TRBD1. This CDR3 spans 17 amino acids. Germline assignment: CDR1 LNHDA and CDR2 SQIVND (reference sequence). The J segment lost 0 bases and the V segment lost 5 bases, leaving 9 bases of the junction unmatched. CDR3 sequence reads: CASSPTTGGAVNTEAFF. As DNA, the CDR3 is TGTGCCAGTAGTCCGACGACAGGGGGCGCGGTGAACACTGAAGCTTTCTTT.

V gene TRBV7-2 combines with J gene TRBJ2-2, with D tentatively TRBD1 (5 bases). The CDR3 runs to 13 residues. V was clipped by 4 bases and J by 6 bases, with 9 bases between them. Germline V gives CDR1 SGHTA, CDR2 FQGNSA. The CDR3, as DNA: TGTGCCAGCAGCTCCCAGGGTTCCGGGGAGCTGTTTTTT. Translating gives CASSSQGSGELFF.

This chain connects TRBV28 to TRBJ2-1; 8 bases agree with TRBD2. Unmatched junction bases numbered 12, after V lost 8 bases and J lost 12 bases. Germline V gene data show CDR1 as MDHEN and CDR2 as SYDVKM. The CDR3 has 13 amino acids. CDR3 DNA sequence: TGTGCCAGCTGCCCCCTCCCCGCGGGAGGGCAGTTCTTC. This sequence encodes CASCPLPAGGQFF.

This clone was counted once. J is TRBJ2-1 and V is TRBV7-2; TRBD1 is a possible D gene (8 bases). Germline V gene data show CDR1 as SGHTA and CDR2 as FQGNSA. This CDR3 has 13 amino acids. V was shortened by 4 bases and J by 9 bases, with 13 bases between the two germline ends. This chain's CDR3 is CASSSQGGSEQFF. CDR3 nucleotides: TGTGCCAGCAGCTCACAGGGGGGGAGTGAGCAGTTCTTC.

This sequence joins TRBV9 and TRBJ1-1; weak D call: TRBD1 (5 bases). Germline values: CDR1 SGDLS, CDR2 YYNGEE. CDR3 size: 14 residues. Trimming cost V 2 bases and J 6 bases, with 14 bases left between them. The CDR3 DNA sequence: TGTGCCAGCAGCGTTGGGACTGTAGGGTCTGAAGCTTTCTTT. This gives the protein CASSVGTVGSEAFF. The full variable domain, in which reference TRBV9 and TRBJ1-1 provide the parts outside the CDR3, is DSGVTQTPKHLITATGQRVTLRCSPRSGDLSVYWYQQSLDQGLQFLIQYYNGEERAKGNILERFSAQQFPDLHSELNLSSLELGDSALYFCASSVGTVGSEAFFGQGTRLTVV.

V and J are TRBV9 and TRBJ1-5; 9 positions match TRBD1. Per germline, CDR1 SGDLS and CDR2 YYNGEE. V lost 2 bases, J lost 6 bases, and 6 bases stayed unmatched. CDR3 length: 15 residues. The CDR3 protein is CASSVGQGGGQPQHF. Here the CDR3 DNA reads TGTGCCAGCAGCGTGGGACAGGGTGGGGGTCAGCCCCAGCATTTT.

V and J are TRBV7-6 and TRBJ2-7; D is perhaps TRBD1 (5 bases). CDR3 size: 15 residues. V lost 5 bases, J lost 6 bases, and 20 bases lay in between. The germline V gene encodes CDR1 SGHVS and CDR2 FNYEAQ. The CDR3 DNA is TGTGCCAGCAGCCTAAGGTGGCAGGGCCGCATCGAGCAGTACTTC. Protein: CASSLRWQGRIEQYF.

The chain uses TRBV28 and TRBJ1-2; 7 bases fit TRBD1. Germline CDR1 is MDHEN and CDR2 is SYDVKM. This CDR3 spans 16 amino acids. V dropped 6 bases and J dropped 0; count of bases not matched to a gene: 10. The CDR3 here is CASRRDRTGANYGYTF. The CDR3 DNA reads TGTGCCAGCAGGCGGGACCGTACAGGGGCTAACTATGGCTACACCTTC.

This clone was observed once. The chain couples TRBV7-9 to TRBJ2-7; 8 bases line up with TRBD1. The J call is doubtful: the DNA matches TRBJ2-5 better. In germline, CDR1 is SEHNR, CDR2 FQNEAQ (reference sequence). This CDR3 region has 15 residues. The chain's CDR3 is CASSSWTGFGETQYF. DNA of the CDR3: TGTGCCAGCAGCTCCTGGACAGGGTTTGGAGAGACCCAGTACTTC.

CDR3 nucleotides: TGTGCCAGCAGCGGTGGAGGGAGTCAGCCCCAGCATTTT. Protein: CASSGGGSQPQHF. This chain connects TRBV9 to TRBJ1-5; D is ambiguous. The CDR3 extends over 13 amino acids. V was cut by 3 bases and J by 6 bases, with 10 bases left in between. Germline CDR1 reads SGDLS; CDR2 reads YYNGEE.

The chain couples TRBV28 to TRBJ2-2; D may be TRBD1 (5 bases). Trimming removed 3 bases from V and 7 bases from J, with 15 bases in between. The CDR3 totals 15 residues. Germline V gene lookup returns CDR1 MDHEN and CDR2 SYDVKM. CDR3 in DNA: TGTGCCAGCAGTTTTCGGACACTCAGGATCGGGGAGCTGTTTTTT. It yields the protein CASSFRTLRIGELFF. The variable domain in full, with the rest retrieved from reference TRBV28 and TRBJ2-2, is DVKVTQSSRYLVKRTGEKVFLECVQDMDHENMFWYRQDPGLGLRLIYFSYDVKMKEKGDIPEGYSVSREKKERFSLILESASTNQTSMYLCASSFRTLRIGELFFGEGSRLTVL.

The chain has TRBV4-1 and TRBJ2-5; 7 bases line up with TRBD1. The J call may be in error: the DNA end matches TRBJ2-7 better. CDR3 length: 15 residues. In germline, CDR1 is MGHRA, CDR2 YSYEKL. This chain's CDR3 is CASSQGPGQTYEQYF. DNA of the CDR3: TGCGCCAGCAGCCAAGGGCCGGGACAGACCTACGAGCAGTACTTC.